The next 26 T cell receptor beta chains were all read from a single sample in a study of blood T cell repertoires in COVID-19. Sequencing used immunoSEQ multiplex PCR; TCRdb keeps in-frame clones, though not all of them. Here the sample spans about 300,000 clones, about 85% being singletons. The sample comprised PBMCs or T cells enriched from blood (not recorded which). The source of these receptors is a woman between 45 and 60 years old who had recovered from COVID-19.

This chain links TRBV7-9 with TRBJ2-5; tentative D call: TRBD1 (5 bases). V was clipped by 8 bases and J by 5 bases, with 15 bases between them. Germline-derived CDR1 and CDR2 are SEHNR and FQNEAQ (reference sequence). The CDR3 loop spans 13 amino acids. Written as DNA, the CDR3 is TGTGCCAGCGGGCCACAGGTCGACGAGACCCAGTACTTC. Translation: CASGPQVDETQYF. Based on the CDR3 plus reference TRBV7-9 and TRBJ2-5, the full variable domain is DTGVSQNPRHKITKRGQNVTFRCDPISEHNRLYWYRQTLGQGPEFLTYFQNEAQLEKSRLLSDRFSAERPKGSFSTLEIQRTEQGDSAMYLCASGPQVDETQYFGPGTRLLVL.

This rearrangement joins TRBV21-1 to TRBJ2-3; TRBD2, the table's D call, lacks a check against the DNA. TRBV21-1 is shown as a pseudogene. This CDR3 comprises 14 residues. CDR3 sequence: CASSAMRCTDTQYF. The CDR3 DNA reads TGTGCCAGCAGCGCAATGAGGTGCACAGATACGCAGTATTTT.

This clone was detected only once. Here the CDR3 reads CASRFTGGGYTF. The CDR3 DNA reads TGTGCCAGCAGGTTTACAGGGGGCGGCTACACCTTC. The chain links TRBV7-9 to TRBJ1-2, with 9 positions matching TRBD1. CDR3 length: 12 amino acids. The V gene's germline CDR1 is SEHNR and CDR2 FQNEAQ (reference sequence). The J segment lost 8 bases and the V segment lost 6 bases, leaving 4 bases of the junction unmatched.

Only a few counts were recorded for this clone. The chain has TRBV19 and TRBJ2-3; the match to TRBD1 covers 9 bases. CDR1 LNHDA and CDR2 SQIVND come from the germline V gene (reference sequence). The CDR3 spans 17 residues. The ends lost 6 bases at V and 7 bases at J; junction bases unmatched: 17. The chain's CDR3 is CASSPLMRTGGRNTQYF. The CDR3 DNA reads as TGTGCCAGTAGCCCCCTTATGCGAACAGGGGGCCGAAATACGCAGTATTTT. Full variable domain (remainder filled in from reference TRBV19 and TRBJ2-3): DGGITQSPKYLFRKEGQNVTLSCEQNLNHDAMYWYRQDPGQGLRLIYYSQIVNDFQKGDIAEGYSVSREKKESFPLTVTSAQKNPTAFYLCASSPLMRTGGRNTQYFGPGTRLTVL.

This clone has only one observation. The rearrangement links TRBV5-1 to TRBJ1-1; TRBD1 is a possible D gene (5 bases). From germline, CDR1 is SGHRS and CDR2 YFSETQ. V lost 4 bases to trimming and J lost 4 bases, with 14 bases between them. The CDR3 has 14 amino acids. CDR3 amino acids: CASSLVRGSTEAFF. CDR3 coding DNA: TGCGCCAGCAGCCTGGTGCGGGGGTCCACTGAAGCTTTCTTT.

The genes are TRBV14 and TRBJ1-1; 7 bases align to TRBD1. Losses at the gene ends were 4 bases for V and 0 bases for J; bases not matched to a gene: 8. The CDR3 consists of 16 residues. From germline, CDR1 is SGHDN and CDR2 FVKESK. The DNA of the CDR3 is TGTGCCAGCAGCCCCAGGACAGGCGTTATGAACACTGAAGCTTTCTTT. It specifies CASSPRTGVMNTEAFF.

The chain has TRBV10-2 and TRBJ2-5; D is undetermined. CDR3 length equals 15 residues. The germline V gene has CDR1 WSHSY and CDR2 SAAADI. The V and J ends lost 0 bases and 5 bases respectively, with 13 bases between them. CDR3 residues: CASSESTRSRETQYF. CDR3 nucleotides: TGCGCCAGCAGTGAGTCGACTCGCAGTCGGGAGACCCAGTACTTC.

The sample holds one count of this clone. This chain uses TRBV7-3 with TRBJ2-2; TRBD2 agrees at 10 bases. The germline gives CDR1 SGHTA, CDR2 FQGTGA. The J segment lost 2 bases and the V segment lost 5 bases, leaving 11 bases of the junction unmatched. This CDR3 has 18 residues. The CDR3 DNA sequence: TGTGCCAGCAGCCCTAACTCCCGACTAGCGGGCAACACCGGGGAGCTGTTTTTT. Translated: CASSPNSRLAGNTGELFF. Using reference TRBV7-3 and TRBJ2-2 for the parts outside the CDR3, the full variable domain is GAGVSQTPSNKVTEKGKYVELRCDPISGHTALYWYRQSLGQGPEFLIYFQGTGAADDSGLPNDRFFAVRPEGSVSTLKIQRTERGDSAVYLCASSPNSRLAGNTGELFFGEGSRLTVL.

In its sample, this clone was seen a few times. The CDR3 loop is CASSFDRTSGNTIYF. CDR3 coding DNA: TGTGCCAGCAGCTTCGACAGAACCTCTGGAAACACCATATATTTT. The chain couples TRBV7-8 to TRBJ1-3, with a possible D match to TRBD1 (5 bases). This CDR3 contains 15 residues. Germline CDR1 SGHVS, CDR2 FQNEAQ. V lost 3 bases and J lost 0, with 9 bases in between.

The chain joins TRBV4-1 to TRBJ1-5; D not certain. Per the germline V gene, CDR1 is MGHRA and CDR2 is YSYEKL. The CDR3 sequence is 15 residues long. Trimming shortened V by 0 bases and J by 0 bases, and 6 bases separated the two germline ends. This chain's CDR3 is CASSQDNNSNQPQHF. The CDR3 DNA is TGCGCCAGCAGCCAAGATAATAATAGCAATCAGCCCCAGCATTTT.

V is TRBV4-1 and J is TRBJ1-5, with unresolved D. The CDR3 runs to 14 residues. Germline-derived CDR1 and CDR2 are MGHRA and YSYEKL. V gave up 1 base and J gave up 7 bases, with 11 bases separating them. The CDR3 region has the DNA TGCGCCAGCAGCCAAGTTGGAATCGGGCAGCCCCAGCATTTT. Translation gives CASSQVGIGQPQHF.

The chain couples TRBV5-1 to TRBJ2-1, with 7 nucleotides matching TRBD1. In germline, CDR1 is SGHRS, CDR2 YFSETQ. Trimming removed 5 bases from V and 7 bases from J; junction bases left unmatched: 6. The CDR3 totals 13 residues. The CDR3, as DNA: TGCGCCAGCAGAGGGGGCAAGGAGAATGAGCAGTTCTTC. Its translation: CASRGGKENEQFF.

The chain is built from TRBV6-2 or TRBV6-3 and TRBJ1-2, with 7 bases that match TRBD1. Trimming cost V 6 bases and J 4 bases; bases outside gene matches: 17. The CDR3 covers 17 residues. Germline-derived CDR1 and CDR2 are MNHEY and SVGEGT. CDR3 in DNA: TGTGCCAGCAGCCAACTAATACTTAACAGGGGAACCTATGGCTACACCTTC. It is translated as CASSQLILNRGTYGYTF.

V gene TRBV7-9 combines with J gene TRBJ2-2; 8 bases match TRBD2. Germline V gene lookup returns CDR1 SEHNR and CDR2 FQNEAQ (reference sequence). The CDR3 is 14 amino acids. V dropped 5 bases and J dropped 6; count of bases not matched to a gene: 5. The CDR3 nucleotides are TGTGCCAGCAGCGGTAGCGGGAATGCCGGGGAGCTGTTTTTT. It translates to CASSGSGNAGELFF.

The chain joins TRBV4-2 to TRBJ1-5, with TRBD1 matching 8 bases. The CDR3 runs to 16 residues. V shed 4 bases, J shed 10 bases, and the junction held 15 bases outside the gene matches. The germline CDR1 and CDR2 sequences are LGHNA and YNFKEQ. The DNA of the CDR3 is TGTGCCAGCAGCCCCATCAGCGGACAGGGTCTAATCCCCCAGCATTTT. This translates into CASSPISGQGLIPQHF.

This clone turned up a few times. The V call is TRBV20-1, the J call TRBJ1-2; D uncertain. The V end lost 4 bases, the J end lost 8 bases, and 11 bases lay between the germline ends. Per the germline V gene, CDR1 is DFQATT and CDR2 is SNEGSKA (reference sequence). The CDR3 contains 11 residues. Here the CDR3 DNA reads TGCAGTGCTAAATACAGTATGGGCTACACCTTC. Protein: CSAKYSMGYTF.

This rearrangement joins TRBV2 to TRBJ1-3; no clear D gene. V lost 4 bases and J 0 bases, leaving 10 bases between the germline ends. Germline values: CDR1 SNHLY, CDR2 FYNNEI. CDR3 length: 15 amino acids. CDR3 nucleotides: TGTGCCAGCAGTGTAATCCTGAGCTCTGGAAACACCATATATTTT. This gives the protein CASSVILSSGNTIYF. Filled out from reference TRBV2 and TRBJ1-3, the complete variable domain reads EPEVTQTPSHQVTQMGQEVILRCVPISNHLYFYWYRQILGQKVEFLVSFYNNEISEKSEIFDDQFSVERPDGSNFTLKIRSTKLEDSAMYFCASSVILSSGNTIYFGEGSWLTVV.

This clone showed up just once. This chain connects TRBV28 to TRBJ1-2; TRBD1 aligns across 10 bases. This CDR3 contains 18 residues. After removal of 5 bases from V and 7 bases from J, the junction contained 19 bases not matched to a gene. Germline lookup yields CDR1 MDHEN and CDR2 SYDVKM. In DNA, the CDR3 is TGTGCCAGCAGTCGAGTTTACACGACAGGGGGCGTAGTTCCTGGCTACACCTTC. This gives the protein CASSRVYTTGGVVPGYTF.

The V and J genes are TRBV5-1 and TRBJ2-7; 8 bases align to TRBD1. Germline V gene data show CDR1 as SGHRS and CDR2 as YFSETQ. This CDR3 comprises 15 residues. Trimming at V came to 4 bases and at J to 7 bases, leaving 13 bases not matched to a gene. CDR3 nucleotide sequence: TGCGCCAGCAGCGGCCTGACAGGGGCCGATATGGAGCAGTACTTC. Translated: CASSGLTGADMEQYF.

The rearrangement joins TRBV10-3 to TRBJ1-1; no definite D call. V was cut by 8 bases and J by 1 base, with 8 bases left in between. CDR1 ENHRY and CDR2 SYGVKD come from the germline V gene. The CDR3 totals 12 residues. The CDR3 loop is CAIQAENTEAFF. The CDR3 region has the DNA TGTGCCATCCAGGCCGAGAACACTGAAGCTTTCTTT.

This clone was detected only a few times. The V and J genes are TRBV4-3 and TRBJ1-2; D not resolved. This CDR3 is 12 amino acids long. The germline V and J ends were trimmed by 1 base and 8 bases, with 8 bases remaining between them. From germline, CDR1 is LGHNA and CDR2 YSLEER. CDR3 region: CASSQVGGGYTF. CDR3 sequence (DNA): TGCGCCAGCAGCCAAGTTGGAGGAGGCTACACCTTC.

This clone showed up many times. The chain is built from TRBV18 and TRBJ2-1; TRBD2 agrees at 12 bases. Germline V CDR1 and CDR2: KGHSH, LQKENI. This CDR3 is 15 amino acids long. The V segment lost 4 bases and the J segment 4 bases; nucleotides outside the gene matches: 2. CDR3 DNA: TGTGCCAGCTCACAGGGACTAGCGGGTTACAATGAGCAGTTCTTC. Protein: CASSQGLAGYNEQFF.

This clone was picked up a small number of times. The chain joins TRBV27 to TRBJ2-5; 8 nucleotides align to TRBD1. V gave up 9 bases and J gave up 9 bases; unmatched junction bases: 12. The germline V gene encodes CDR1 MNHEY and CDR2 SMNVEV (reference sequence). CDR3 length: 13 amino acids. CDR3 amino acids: CAREYRGSVAQYF. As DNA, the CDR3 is TGTGCCAGAGAATACAGGGGGTCCGTGGCCCAGTACTTC.

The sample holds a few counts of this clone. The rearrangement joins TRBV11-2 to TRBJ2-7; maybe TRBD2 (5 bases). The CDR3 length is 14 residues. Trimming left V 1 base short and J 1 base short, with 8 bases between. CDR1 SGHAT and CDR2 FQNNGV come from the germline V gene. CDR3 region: CASSLVGLSYEQYF. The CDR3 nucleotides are TGTGCCAGCAGCTTAGTCGGACTGTCCTACGAGCAGTACTTC.

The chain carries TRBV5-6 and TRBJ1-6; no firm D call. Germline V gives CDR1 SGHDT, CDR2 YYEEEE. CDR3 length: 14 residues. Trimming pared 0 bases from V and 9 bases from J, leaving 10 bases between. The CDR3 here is CASSLGPRGSPLHF. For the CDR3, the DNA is TGTGCCAGCAGCTTGGGCCCCCGGGGTTCACCCCTCCACTTT.

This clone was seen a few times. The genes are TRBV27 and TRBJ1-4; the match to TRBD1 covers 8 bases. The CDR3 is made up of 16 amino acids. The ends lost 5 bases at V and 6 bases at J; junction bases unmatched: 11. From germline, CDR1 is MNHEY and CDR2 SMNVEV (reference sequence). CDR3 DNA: TGTGCCAGCAGTGGACAGGGTGGGGTGGACGATGAAAAACTGTTTTTT. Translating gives CASSGQGGVDDEKLFF.